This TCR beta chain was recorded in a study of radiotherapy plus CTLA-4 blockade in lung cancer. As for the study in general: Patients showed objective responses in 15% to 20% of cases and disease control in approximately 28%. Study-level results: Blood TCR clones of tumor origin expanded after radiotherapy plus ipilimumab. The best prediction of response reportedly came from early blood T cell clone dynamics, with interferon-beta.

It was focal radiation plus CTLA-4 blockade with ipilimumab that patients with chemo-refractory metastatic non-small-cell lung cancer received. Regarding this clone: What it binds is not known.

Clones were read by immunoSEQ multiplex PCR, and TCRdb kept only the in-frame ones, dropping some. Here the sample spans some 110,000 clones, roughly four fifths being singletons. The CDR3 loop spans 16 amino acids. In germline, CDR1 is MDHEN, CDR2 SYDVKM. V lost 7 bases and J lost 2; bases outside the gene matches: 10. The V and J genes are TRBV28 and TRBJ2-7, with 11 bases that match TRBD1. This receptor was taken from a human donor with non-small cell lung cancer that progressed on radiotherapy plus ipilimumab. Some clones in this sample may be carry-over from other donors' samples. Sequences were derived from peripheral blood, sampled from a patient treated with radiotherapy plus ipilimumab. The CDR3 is CASIPRTGQGAYEQYF. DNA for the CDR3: TGTGCCAGCATCCCCCGGACGGGACAGGGGGCCTACGAGCAGTACTTC.